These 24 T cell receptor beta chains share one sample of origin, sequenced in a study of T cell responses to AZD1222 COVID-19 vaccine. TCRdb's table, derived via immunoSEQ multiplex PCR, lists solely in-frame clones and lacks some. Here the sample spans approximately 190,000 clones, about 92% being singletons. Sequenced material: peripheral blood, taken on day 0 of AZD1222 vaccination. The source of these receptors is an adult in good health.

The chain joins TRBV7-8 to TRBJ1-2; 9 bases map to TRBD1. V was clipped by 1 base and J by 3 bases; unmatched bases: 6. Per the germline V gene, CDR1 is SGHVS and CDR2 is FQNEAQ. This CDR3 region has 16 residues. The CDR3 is CASSLEETGGHYGYTF. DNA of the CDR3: TGTGCCAGCAGCTTAGAGGAGACAGGGGGTCACTATGGCTACACCTTC.

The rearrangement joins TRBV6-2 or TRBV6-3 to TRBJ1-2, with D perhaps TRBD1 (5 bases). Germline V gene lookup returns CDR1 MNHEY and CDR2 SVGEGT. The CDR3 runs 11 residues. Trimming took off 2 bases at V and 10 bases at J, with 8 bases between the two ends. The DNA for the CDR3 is TGTGCCAGCAGTTACGTACAGGACTACACCTTC. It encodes CASSYVQDYTF.

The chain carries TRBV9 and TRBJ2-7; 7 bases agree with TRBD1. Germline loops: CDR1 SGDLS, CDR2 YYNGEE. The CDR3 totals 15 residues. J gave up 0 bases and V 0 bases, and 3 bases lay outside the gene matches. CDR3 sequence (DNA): TGTGCCAGCAGCGTAGAGGGGACAGTCTCCTACGAGCAGTACTTC. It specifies CASSVEGTVSYEQYF.

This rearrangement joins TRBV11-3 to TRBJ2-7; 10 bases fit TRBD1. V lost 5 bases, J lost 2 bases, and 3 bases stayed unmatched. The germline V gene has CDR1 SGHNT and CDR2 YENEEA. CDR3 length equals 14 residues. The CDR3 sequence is CASSPGTGAYEQYF. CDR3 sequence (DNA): TGTGCCAGCAGCCCCGGGACAGGGGCCTACGAGCAGTACTTC.

The CDR3 sequence is CASSRESRAVAGELFF. The CDR3 DNA reads TGTGCCAGCAGCCGAGAGTCTAGAGCAGTGGCCGGGGAGCTGTTTTTT. The rearrangement joins TRBV28 to TRBJ2-2, with D unclear. The CDR3 is 16 residues long. V was trimmed by 6 bases and J by 6 bases, leaving 20 bases between them. The germline gives CDR1 MDHEN, CDR2 SYDVKM.

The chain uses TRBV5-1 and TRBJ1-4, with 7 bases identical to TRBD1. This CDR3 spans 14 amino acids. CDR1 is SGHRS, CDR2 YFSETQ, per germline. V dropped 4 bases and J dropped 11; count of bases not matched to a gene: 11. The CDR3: CASSPRTGQGKLFF. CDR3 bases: TGCGCCAGCAGCCCCCGGACAGGCCAGGGGAAACTGTTTTTT. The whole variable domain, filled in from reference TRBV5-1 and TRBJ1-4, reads KAGVTQTPRYLIKTRGQQVTLSCSPISGHRSVSWYQQTPGQGLQFLFEYFSETQRNKGNFPGRFSGRQFSNSRSEMNVSTLELGDSALYLCASSPRTGQGKLFFGSGTQLSVL.

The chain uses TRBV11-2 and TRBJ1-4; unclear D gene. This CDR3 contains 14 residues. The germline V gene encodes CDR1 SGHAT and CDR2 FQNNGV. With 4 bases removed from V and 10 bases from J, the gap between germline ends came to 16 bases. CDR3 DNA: TGTGCCAGCAGCTCCCGAGCCGTGGATGGAAAACTGTTTTTT. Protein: CASSSRAVDGKLFF. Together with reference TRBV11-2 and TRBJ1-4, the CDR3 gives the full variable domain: EAGVAQSPRYKIIEKRQSVAFWCNPISGHATLYWYQQILGQGPKLLIQFQNNGVVDDSQLPKDRFSAERLKGVDSTLKIQPAKLEDSAVYLCASSSRAVDGKLFFGSGTQLSVL.

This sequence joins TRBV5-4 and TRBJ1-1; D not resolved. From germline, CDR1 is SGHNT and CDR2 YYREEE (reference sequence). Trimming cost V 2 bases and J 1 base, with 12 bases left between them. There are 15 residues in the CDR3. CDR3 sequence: CASSFSQRANTEAFF. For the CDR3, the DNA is TGTGCCAGCAGCTTTTCACAGCGGGCGAACACTGAAGCTTTCTTT.

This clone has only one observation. The CDR3 coding sequence is TGTGCCAGCAGTGCTAGGGACACTCGACTGTATAGCAATCAGCCCCAGCATTTT. Translation gives CASSARDTRLYSNQPQHF. V is TRBV6-1 and J is TRBJ1-5; D is perhaps TRBD1 (6 bases). This CDR3 spans 18 amino acids. Trimming left V 4 bases short and J 0 bases short, with 19 bases between. The germline V gene has CDR1 MNHNS and CDR2 SASEGT.

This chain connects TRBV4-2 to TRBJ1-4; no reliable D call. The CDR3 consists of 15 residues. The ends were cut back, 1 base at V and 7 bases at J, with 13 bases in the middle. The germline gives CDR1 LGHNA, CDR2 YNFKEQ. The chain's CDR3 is CASSQGVRMGEKLFF. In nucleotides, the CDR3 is TGTGCCAGCAGCCAAGGAGTGAGGATGGGTGAAAAACTGTTTTTT.

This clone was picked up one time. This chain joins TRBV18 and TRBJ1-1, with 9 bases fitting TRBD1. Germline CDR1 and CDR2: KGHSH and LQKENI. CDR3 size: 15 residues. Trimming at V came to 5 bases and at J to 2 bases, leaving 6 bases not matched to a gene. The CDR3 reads CASSSGQGVNTEAFF. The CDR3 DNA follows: TGTGCCAGCTCATCGGGACAGGGCGTTAACACTGAAGCTTTCTTT.

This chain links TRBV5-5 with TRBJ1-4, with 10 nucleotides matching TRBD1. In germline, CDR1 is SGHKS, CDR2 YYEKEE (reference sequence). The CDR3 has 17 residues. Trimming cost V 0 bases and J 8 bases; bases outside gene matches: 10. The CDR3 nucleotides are TGTGCCAGCAGCTTGGGGACAGGGGGTATGGTGAGAGAAAAACTGTTTTTT. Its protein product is CASSLGTGGMVREKLFF. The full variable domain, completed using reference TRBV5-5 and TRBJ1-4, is DAGVTQSPTHLIKTRGQQVTLRCSPISGHKSVSWYQQVLGQGPQFIFQYYEKEERGRGNFPDRFSARQFPNYSSELNVNALLLGDSALYLCASSLGTGGMVREKLFFGSGTQLSVL.

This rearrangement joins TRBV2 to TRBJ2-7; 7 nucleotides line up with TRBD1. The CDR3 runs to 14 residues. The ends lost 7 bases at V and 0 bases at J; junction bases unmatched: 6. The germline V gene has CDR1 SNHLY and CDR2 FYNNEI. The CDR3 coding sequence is TGTGCCAGCAAGGGACAGTATAGCTCCTACGAGCAGTACTTC. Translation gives CASKGQYSSYEQYF.

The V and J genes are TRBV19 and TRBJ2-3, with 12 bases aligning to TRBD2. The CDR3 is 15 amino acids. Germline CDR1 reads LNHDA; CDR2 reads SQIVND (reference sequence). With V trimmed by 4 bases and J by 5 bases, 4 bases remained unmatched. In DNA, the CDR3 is TGTGCCAGTAGTACTAGCGGGGGGGCGGTAGATACGCAGTATTTT. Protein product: CASSTSGGAVDTQYF.

CDR3 DNA: TGTGCCAGCCGGGAAGAAGGAAGCTCCTACAATGAGCAGTTCTTC. It yields the protein CASREEGSSYNEQFF. This chain joins TRBV27 and TRBJ2-1; D is perhaps TRBD2 (5 bases). The CDR3 contains 15 residues. Germline V gene lookup returns CDR1 MNHEY and CDR2 SMNVEV (reference sequence). V gave up 8 bases and J gave up 0 bases, with 14 bases separating them.

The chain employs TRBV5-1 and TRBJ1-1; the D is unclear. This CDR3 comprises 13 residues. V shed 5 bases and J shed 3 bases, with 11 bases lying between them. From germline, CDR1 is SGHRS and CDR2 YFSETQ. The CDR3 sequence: CASRMEAYTEAFF. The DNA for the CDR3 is TGCGCCAGCAGGATGGAAGCGTACACTGAAGCTTTCTTT. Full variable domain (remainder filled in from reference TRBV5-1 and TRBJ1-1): KAGVTQTPRYLIKTRGQQVTLSCSPISGHRSVSWYQQTPGQGLQFLFEYFSETQRNKGNFPGRFSGRQFSNSRSEMNVSTLELGDSALYLCASRMEAYTEAFFGQGTRLTVV.

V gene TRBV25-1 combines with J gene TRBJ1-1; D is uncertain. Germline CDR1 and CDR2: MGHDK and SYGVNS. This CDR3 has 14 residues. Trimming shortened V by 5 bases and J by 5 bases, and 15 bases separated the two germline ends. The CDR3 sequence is CASSKKGRETEAFF. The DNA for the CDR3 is TGTGCCAGCAGTAAGAAGGGTCGTGAGACTGAAGCTTTCTTT.

CDR3 coding DNA: TGTGCCAGCAGCCCAGGACAGGGGGTGTCAGGGGGACCCTACGAGCAGTACTTC. Translating it yields CASSPGQGVSGGPYEQYF. The gene calls are TRBV7-6 and TRBJ2-7, with 10 bases matching TRBD1. Germline CDR1 SGHVS, CDR2 FNYEAQ. The CDR3 loop spans 18 amino acids. V lost 5 bases to trimming and J lost 2 bases; unmatched junction nucleotides: 15.

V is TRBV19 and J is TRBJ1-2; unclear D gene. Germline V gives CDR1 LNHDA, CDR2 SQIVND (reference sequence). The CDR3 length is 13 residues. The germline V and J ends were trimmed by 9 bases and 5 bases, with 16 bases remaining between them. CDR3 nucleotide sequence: TGTGCCAGCTATGCCCAGGCGGGGTATGGCTACACCTTC. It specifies CASYAQAGYGYTF.

In nucleotides, the CDR3 is TGTGCCAGCAGTCACAGGGAGGAGACCCAGTACTTC. Protein product: CASSHREETQYF. V is TRBV25-1 and J is TRBJ2-5; D might be TRBD1 (6 bases). The V gene's germline CDR1 is MGHDK and CDR2 SYGVNS. The CDR3 consists of 12 residues. The germline V and J ends were trimmed by 5 bases and 5 bases, with 9 bases remaining between them.

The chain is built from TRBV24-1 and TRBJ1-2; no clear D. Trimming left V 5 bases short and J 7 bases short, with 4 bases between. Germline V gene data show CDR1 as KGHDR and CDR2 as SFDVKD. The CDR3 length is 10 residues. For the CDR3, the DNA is TGTGCCACCAGTGTGACTGGCTACACCTTC. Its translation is CATSVTGYTF.

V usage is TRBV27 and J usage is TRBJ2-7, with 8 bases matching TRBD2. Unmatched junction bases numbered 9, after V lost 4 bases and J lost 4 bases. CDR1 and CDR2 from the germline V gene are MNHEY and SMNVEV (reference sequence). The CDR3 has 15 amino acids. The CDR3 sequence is CASSSPGGPGYEQYF. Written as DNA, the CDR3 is TGTGCCAGCAGTTCCCCGGGGGGGCCGGGTTACGAGCAGTACTTC.

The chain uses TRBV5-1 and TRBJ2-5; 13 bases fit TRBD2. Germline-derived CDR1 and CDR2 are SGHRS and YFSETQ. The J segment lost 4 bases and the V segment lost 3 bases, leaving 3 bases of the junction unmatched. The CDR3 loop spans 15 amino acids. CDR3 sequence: CASSWTSGGSETQYF. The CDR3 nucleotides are TGCGCCAGCAGCTGGACTAGCGGGGGCTCAGAGACCCAGTACTTC.

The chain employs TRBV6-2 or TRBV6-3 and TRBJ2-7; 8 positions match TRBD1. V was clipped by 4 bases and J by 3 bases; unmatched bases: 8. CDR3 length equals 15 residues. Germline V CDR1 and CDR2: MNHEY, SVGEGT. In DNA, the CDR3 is TGTGCCAGCAGTTTGGGAATTGGACAGGGCTACGAGCAGTACTTC. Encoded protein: CASSLGIGQGYEQYF.